This record looks at one T cell receptor (beta chain) sequence and its context. Its antigen has not been determined. One base away there is no much larger clone; base qualities are not given. Each collaborating institution followed its own protocols to collect whole blood in K2EDTA tubes. Collaborator samples were shipped for TCRbeta analysis as frozen whole blood, isolated PBMCs, or DNA extracted from either sample type. Deletion took 5 bases off V and 4 bases off J, with a span of 17 bases between the germline ends. Measured from the cysteine to the phenylalanine, the CDR3 is 15 residues long. Only the CDR3 DNA is retained, 45 bases long and in frame from the first base. CDR1 and CDR2 are read off the germline V gene as MDHEN and SYDVKM. TCRbeta CDR3 regions were amplified from genomic DNA by means of the immunoSEQ Assay, a bias-controlled multiplex PCR. As for how the authors treated the data: Within the assay, amplification of reference gene primers was used to estimate how many nucleated cells each sample contained. To quantify the absolute abundance of each unique TCRbeta CDR3 rearrangement, sequence reads were collapsed and filtered. For each sample, productive Simpson clonality was calculated as the square root of Simpson's diversity index over productive rearrangements. This immuneACCESS table, as held by TCRdb, lists in-frame sequences with V and J called but not all clones. Of the missing ones, under half trace to an unresolved V gene in checked studies; the others have no known cause. That table gives V, J and clone size, and the DNA gave D and trimming. This sample holds under 250,000 clones; around 81% were observed only once. 2.3% of the sample lies in the top ten.

This sample is drawn from a study of blood T cell repertoires in COVID-19 (dated by TCRdb to 2018 to 2020). For the study in its entirety: Samples covering the acute and convalescent phases of COVID-19 were provided by collaborators in the United States, Italy and Spain. The material from the prospective study consisted of cDNA or gDNA derived from T cells, B-cell-depleted T cells, or PBMCs. Subjects who had been exposed to COVID-19, were actively infected with it, or had recovered from it provided the deeply sampled blood TCRbeta repertoires that made up the dataset. The repertoires were made available in a free public database intended to serve as a resource for research on the immune response to SARS-CoV-2. Samples were obtained from the ongoing ImmuneRACE study (first 160 participants) and from 1,254 subjects provided by 6 global collaborators. Nearly every sample came with metadata listing a de-identified subject ID, COVID-19 status, age in years and sex. HLA class I and class II types, where available, came from metadata supplied by the sample provider rather than from assay-based typing.

The full study reports these points: Clinical and demographic metadata were provided uncurated, with the amount varying by source and participant.

The sequence was obtained from a woman in her fifties or sixties with acute or convalescent COVID-19. The chain is assembled from TRBV28 and TRBJ1-2; TRBD1 is a weak D gene call, 5 bases matching. The sequenced material came from peripheral blood. The DNA reads as follows: TGTGCCAGCAGTCGGGGGGTCCGGGGTGGCTATGGCTACACCTTC. It is translated as CASSRGVRGGYGYTF.